The source of this T cell receptor (beta chain) is a study of regulatory T cells in long-lasting Graves disease. CDR1 and CDR2 from the germline V gene are DFQATT and SNEGSKA (reference sequence). V was cut by 5 bases and J by 10 bases, with 21 bases left in between. The CDR3 consists of 15 residues. Noted time point: persistent/refractory GD, antithyroid drugs over 5 years with positive TRAb. From RNA extracted from PBMCs, the TCR library was made. Arm-PCR of CDR3 regions with iRepertoire HTBI primers generated TCR beta libraries. Via MiXCR, TCRdb re-called the multiplex PCR reads, giving one row per CDR3 protein. The data show 300,000 to 500,000 distinct CDR3 sequences, roughly 20% seen once.

The rearrangement uses TRBV20-1 and TRBJ1-6; maybe TRBD1 (6 bases). The material sequenced was peripheral blood mononuclear cells (PBMCs), taken when the disease was refractory, from a patient treated with antithyroid drugs. The clonotype was recovered from a female donor with Graves disease. This chain's CDR3 is CSAPSGTSGESPLHF. CDR3 DNA: TGCAGTGCTCCCAGTGGGACATCCGGGGAGTCACCCCTCCACTTT.